Detailed here is one T cell receptor beta chain. Its recognized antigen is unknown. The sample holds no much larger clone one base away, and base qualities are not on file. The sample belongs to a study of T cells after yellow fever vaccination (dated by TCRdb to the late 2010s). Context from the whole study: The SMART-Seq v4 Ultra Low Input RNA kit was used to prepare libraries from fractions with low cell numbers. Two healthy male donors, one aged 18 to 29 and one aged 30 to 39 years, made up the cohort. Blood was collected at multiple timepoints before and after primary and secondary immunization, and bulk PBMC replicates and cell subsets were isolated. To track T-cell clones before and after primary and booster YFV17D yellow fever vaccination, bulk TCR alpha and beta repertoires were sequenced longitudinally.

Based on the germline V gene, the CDR1 and CDR2 sequences are MNHEY and SVGAGI. The CDR3 starts with the cysteine, ends with the phenylalanine, and has 16 residues. CDR3 DNA is the only sequence kept; it has 48 bases, read in frame from the first base. Relative to germline, V is missing 2 bases and J is missing 7 bases, with 13 bases of the junction outside any gene match. Overall study outcomes, separate from this receptor: The secondary T-cell response was found to be weaker but faster than the primary response, with a peak reached on day 5 rather than on day 15. Most clones expanded after primary vaccination (almost 98% of CD4 and over 80% of CD8) were re-detected after the booster, suggesting that broad memory maintenance occurred. Because the study included only a couple of donors, the extent to which the findings can be generalized is limited. A small share of clonotypes occurred in both CD4 and CD8 compartments, likely arising from convergent recombination. FACS-sorted repertoires could contain abundant contaminating clonotypes from the bulk population, so computational filtering was required.

In the paper's terms, the treatment or condition label means: live attenuated yellow fever vaccine strain. At each blood-draw timepoint, two biological replicates of bulk PBMCs were obtained. PBMCs were isolated from peripheral blood using a standard Ficoll-Paque protocol. TriZol was used to extract RNA from bulk PBMCs, from CD4 and CD8 fractions, and from dextramer-positive and dextramer-negative fractions. Sequencing took place on an Illumina NovaSeq 6000. TCR cDNA was synthesized by 5'RACE template switching, which introduced a universal primer site and unique molecular identifiers. Priming for cDNA synthesis came from both the TCR alpha and TCR beta constant segments. Library amplification involved two PCR steps, and the second step added sample barcodes and sequencing adapters. Sequencing of libraries was done on Illumina HiSeq 2500 (2x100 bp) or NovaSeq (2x150 bp). The authors' pipeline ran thus. MIGEC was used to demultiplex reads and collapse the reads into UMI consensus sequences, and MiXCR was used for V(D)J alignment. Vaccine-responding clonotypes were identified with edgeR using replicate PBMC samples, with FDR below 0.01 and a log2 fold change above 5 up to day 15 being required. Each bulk clonotype received a CD4 or CD8 identity based on whether the sequenced CD4 or CD8 repertoire contained that clonotype at higher abundance. TCRdb cleaned the public reads at Q25 with fastp, built clones with MiXCR and kept in-frame beta chains. For every CDR3 protein sequence, its rows merge into one entry that carries the most common genes and DNA. The V and J calls here are based on TCRdb, not the publication. The sample profile shows a few hundred thousand distinct CDR3 sequences; 4.1% of them were found once. The ten biggest clones cover 20% to 25% of the sample.

Source: PBMCs, taken 5 days after the yellow fever booster vaccination. The receptor chain draws on TRBV6-5 and TRBJ1-1; 7 junctional bases match TRBD1. The clonotype originates from a man younger than 35 who received the YFV17D yellow fever vaccine. The CDR3 reads as follows: CASSYKRQGVDSEAFF. The DNA sequence is given as TGTGCCAGCAGTTACAAGCGGCAGGGGGTTGATAGTGAAGCTTTCTTT.